The TCR beta chain described here comes from a study of CD8 T cells in ankylosing spondylitis. Libraries for TCR beta were made by quantitative 5'-RACE with molecular barcodes. TCRdb used MiXCR to reprocess the 5' RACE reads, holding one entry per CDR3 protein. The table has around 39,000 distinct CDR3 sequences, 9.5% to 11% seen once. This clonotype has just one count. The target antigen is unknown. Trimming took off 3 bases at V and 9 bases at J, with 12 bases between the two ends. The germline CDR1 and CDR2 sequences are KGHSH and LQKENI. This CDR3 comprises 12 residues. The study, taken as a whole, reports: Disease-associated clones were reportedly significantly overrepresented in matched ankylosing spondylitis synovial fluid. Apparently characteristic of ankylosing spondylitis blood was a TCR beta motif (under ten highly homologous variants). Disease-linked clones displayed a CD8+ phenotype and appeared relatively rarely in peripheral blood.

The chain links TRBV18 to TRBJ2-7; D gene uncertain. Sequenced sample: synovial fluid, either unsorted or a sorted T cell fraction (not recorded which). This sequence originates from a male donor with ankylosing spondylitis. This CDR3 is CASSPEGHGQYF. CDR3 nucleotide sequence: TGTGCCAGCTCACCCGAAGGGCATGGGCAGTACTTC.